This TCR beta chain was sequenced during a study of cytomegalovirus exposure and HLA in healthy donors. Looking at the study overall: The study placed 70% to 85% of its 398 genotyped donors in the Caucasian-associated ancestry cluster. Whole-study findings and limits: Among TCR beta chains, those listed as cytomegalovirus-associated numbered some 160.

PCR primers comprised 60 Vbeta and 13 Jbeta primers. Using immunoSEQ multiplex PCR, the repertoire was profiled, and TCRdb retains in-frame clones only, with some absent. The sample has over 95,000 clones; 65% to 80% are singletons. Per the germline V gene, CDR1 is SGHNT and CDR2 is YYREEE (reference sequence). The CDR3 is 16 amino acids. V shed 3 bases, J shed 5 bases, and the junction held 4 bases outside the gene matches. This clone was seen more than once but under ten times. Its antigen is currently unknown. The chain couples TRBV5-4 to TRBJ2-5; TRBD2 aligns across 16 bases. Sequences were obtained from PBMCs. The receptor was derived from a female donor in good health and CMV-seronegative. The CDR3 DNA sequence: TGTGCCAGCAGCTCGGGACTAGCGGGGGGGCACGAGACCCAGTACTTC. Encoded protein: CASSSGLAGGHETQYF.